Detailed here is one T cell receptor (beta chain). Methods used by the authors: Nucleated cell counts were estimated from reference gene primer amplification. Produced via immunoSEQ multiplex PCR; TCRdb's table is partial and in-frame only. That table furnishes V, J and clone size, whereas the DNA furnished D and trimming. Of about 87,000 clones in the sample, nearly 90% were seen once. From germline, CDR1 is SEHNR and CDR2 FQNEAQ (reference sequence). The CDR3 sequence is 14 residues long. V gave up 5 bases and J gave up 3 bases; unmatched junction bases: 4. This sample was included in a study of blood T cell repertoires in COVID-19. Overall study: COVID-19 samples, acute and convalescent, were from the United States, Italy and Spain. From T cells, B-cell-depleted T cells, or PBMCs came the material, which was cDNA or gDNA.

Sequenced material: peripheral blood. V is TRBV7-9 and J is TRBJ1-3, with 7 bases aligning to TRBD1. The receptor's source is a woman aged 80 or over with active COVID-19. The chain's CDR3 is CASSLTGNGNTIYF. The DNA of the CDR3 is TGTGCCAGCAGCCTGACAGGGAATGGAAACACCATATATTTT.